Presented here are 32 T cell receptor beta chains from one specimen sequenced in a study of blood T cell repertoires in COVID-19. The method was immunoSEQ multiplex PCR; TCRdb's version includes in-frame clones alone and lacks a portion of them. The sample holds 320,000 or so clones, roughly 90% seen once. Sample: PBMCs or T cells enriched from blood (not recorded which). The receptors derive from a man in his 60s who had recovered from COVID-19.

This chain connects TRBV7-8 to TRBJ1-4; D is undetermined. Germline V gene lookup returns CDR1 SGHVS and CDR2 FQNEAQ. CDR3 length: 16 amino acids. Deletions cut 5 bases from V and 7 bases from J, with 20 bases between. This chain's CDR3 is CASSRRRDVVGEKLFF. The CDR3 coding sequence is TGTGCCAGCAGCAGAAGGAGGGATGTAGTGGGTGAAAAACTGTTTTTT.

There are a few counts of this clone. The CDR3 is CASSPAGAGNQPQHF. CDR3 nucleotides: TGTGCCAGCTCACCTGCAGGGGCGGGCAATCAGCCCCAGCATTTT. The J gene is TRBJ1-5, the V gene TRBV18, with a tentative D call TRBD1 (6 bases). The length of the CDR3 is 15 residues. The V gene's germline CDR1 is KGHSH and CDR2 LQKENI. Trimming cost V 3 bases and J 2 bases, with 11 bases left between them.

V and J are TRBV13 and TRBJ2-3; D not resolved. CDR1 is PRHDT and CDR2 is FYEKMQ in the germline V gene (reference sequence). The V and J ends lost 1 base and 1 base respectively, with 6 bases between them. The CDR3 has 14 residues. The CDR3 region is CASSLVSGTDTQYF. CDR3 DNA: TGTGCCAGCAGCTTAGTTTCAGGCACAGATACGCAGTATTTT. Full variable domain (rest looked up from reference TRBV13 and TRBJ2-3): AAGVIQSPRHLIKEKRETATLKCYPIPRHDTVYWYQQGPGQDPQFLISFYEKMQSDKGSIPDRFSAQQFSDYHSELNMSSLELGDSALYFCASSLVSGTDTQYFGPGTRLTVL.

The chain is built from TRBV9 and TRBJ1-2; D gene uncertain. There are 12 residues in the CDR3. Germline V CDR1 and CDR2: SGDLS, YYNGEE. Trimming removed 3 bases from V and 2 bases from J, with 5 bases in between. The CDR3 nucleotides are TGTGCCAGCAGCGACGGGAACTATGGCTACACCTTC. It specifies CASSDGNYGYTF.

A note on this clone: At the DNA level, this CDR3 is encoded by other sequences in the same sample as well. The genes are TRBV28 and TRBJ2-7; D gene uncertain. V gave up 2 bases and J gave up 4 bases, with 6 bases separating them. The germline V gene has CDR1 MDHEN and CDR2 SYDVKM. The CDR3 totals 12 residues. For the CDR3, the DNA is TGTGCCAGCAGTTTAACGGTGTACGAGCAGTACTTC. It is translated as CASSLTVYEQYF.

The rearrangement uses TRBV6-2 or TRBV6-3 and TRBJ1-5, with D unresolved. The CDR3 is 15 residues long. With 6 bases removed from V and 4 bases from J, the gap between germline ends came to 16 bases. The V gene's germline CDR1 is MNHEY and CDR2 SVGEGT. This CDR3 reads CASSAGRAGNQPQHF. CDR3 DNA: TGTGCCAGCAGCGCTGGCCGCGCGGGGAATCAGCCCCAGCATTTT.

The chain is built from TRBV27 and TRBJ2-3, with 10 bases matching TRBD2. Germline V gives CDR1 MNHEY, CDR2 SMNVEV (reference sequence). This CDR3 is 15 amino acids long. The trim removed 5 bases at V and 1 base at J, leaving 3 bases unmatched. This CDR3 is CASSPGTSGTDTQYF. CDR3 nucleotide sequence: TGTGCCAGCAGTCCCGGGACTAGCGGCACAGATACGCAGTATTTT.

The chain is built from TRBV5-1 and TRBJ2-1, with D possibly TRBD1 on 5 matching bases. Germline V CDR1 and CDR2: SGHRS, YFSETQ. Trimming pared 4 bases from V and 8 bases from J, leaving 16 bases between. This CDR3 region has 14 residues. CDR3: CASSTDSLWDEQFF. In DNA form, the CDR3 reads TGCGCCAGCAGCACAGACAGCCTTTGGGATGAGCAGTTCTTC.

This chain joins TRBV7-2 and TRBJ2-7; 10 nucleotides agree with TRBD1. With 5 bases clipped from V and 4 bases from J, the junction kept 5 bases outside the gene matches. Germline V lookup: CDR1 SGHTA, CDR2 FQGNSA. The CDR3 has 14 amino acids. Here the CDR3 DNA reads TGTGCCAGCAGCCGGGACAGGGGTGATTACGAGCAGTACTTC. It encodes CASSRDRGDYEQYF.

The rearrangement links TRBV5-1 to TRBJ2-2; 11 bases are shared with TRBD1. V shed 4 bases and J 6 bases; nucleotides not matched to a gene: 5. Germline values: CDR1 SGHRS, CDR2 YFSETQ. CDR3 size: 15 residues. In DNA, the CDR3 is TGCGCCAGCAGCCCCCCGGGACAGGGGGCCGGGGAGCTGTTTTTT. Amino acid sequence: CASSPPGQGAGELFF.

The rearrangement uses TRBV11-2 and TRBJ1-2; 10 bases align to TRBD1. The CDR3 covers 16 residues. V was clipped by 5 bases and J by 8 bases; unmatched bases: 14. From germline, CDR1 is SGHAT and CDR2 FQNNGV. The CDR3 sequence: CASSGTGTGERLGYTF. CDR3 coding DNA: TGTGCCAGCAGCGGAACCGGGACAGGGGAGAGGCTGGGCTACACCTTC.

For the CDR3, the DNA is TGTGCCAGCAGACTCGCTTGGGGGGACACCGGGGAGCTGTTTTTT. Translating it yields CASRLAWGDTGELFF. This chain connects TRBV2 to TRBJ2-2; D might be TRBD2 (6 bases). This CDR3 region has 15 residues. Germline CDR1 and CDR2: SNHLY and FYNNEI. Trimming left V 6 bases short and J 3 bases short, with 14 bases between. The variable domain in full, completed from reference TRBV2 and TRBJ2-2, reads EPEVTQTPSHQVTQMGQEVILRCVPISNHLYFYWYRQILGQKVEFLVSFYNNEISEKSEIFDDQFSVERPDGSNFTLKIRSTKLEDSAMYFCASRLAWGDTGELFFGEGSRLTVL.

The chain couples TRBV28 to TRBJ2-1; 10 bases are a match to TRBD2. Germline loops: CDR1 MDHEN, CDR2 SYDVKM. The CDR3 has 15 residues. V was clipped by 6 bases and J by 7 bases; unmatched bases: 9. In DNA form, the CDR3 reads TGTGCCAGCAGCCCCCCGGGACTAGCGATGAATGAGCAGTTCTTC. It is translated as CASSPPGLAMNEQFF.

This clone was observed a few times. The chain uses TRBV6-2 or TRBV6-3 and TRBJ2-2, with TRBD1 matching 7 bases. V trimming: 0 bases; J trimming: 2 bases; junction bases outside the gene matches: 3. The CDR3 extends over 16 amino acids. Germline CDR1 is MNHEY and CDR2 is SVGEGT. The CDR3 nucleotides read TGTGCCAGCAGTTACTCAGGGACAGATAACACCGGGGAGCTGTTTTTT. Protein sequence: CASSYSGTDNTGELFF.

The chain is built from TRBV7-9 and TRBJ1-1; a weak D match, TRBD1 (5 bases). V was pared by 6 bases and J by 6 bases, with 14 bases between. This CDR3 region has 13 residues. The germline gives CDR1 SEHNR, CDR2 FQNEAQ (reference sequence). The CDR3 DNA reads TGTGCCAGCAGACACCTACGGACACCTGAAGCTTTCTTT. It encodes CASRHLRTPEAFF. The full variable domain, with the rest looked up from reference TRBV7-9 and TRBJ1-1, is DTGVSQNPRHKITKRGQNVTFRCDPISEHNRLYWYRQTLGQGPEFLTYFQNEAQLEKSRLLSDRFSAERPKGSFSTLEIQRTEQGDSAMYLCASRHLRTPEAFFGQGTRLTVV.

V gene TRBV6-6 combines with J gene TRBJ1-5; D perhaps matches TRBD1 (6 bases). Between the trimmed V and J ends, which lost 5 bases and 0 bases, there was a span of 17 bases. This CDR3 contains 17 residues. The V gene's germline CDR1 is MNHNY and CDR2 SVGAGI (reference sequence). The CDR3 here is CASSRGGATISNQPQHF. CDR3 bases: TGTGCCAGCAGTCGAGGGGGGGCGACCATTAGCAATCAGCCCCAGCATTTT.

This clone has just one count. V and J are TRBV3-1 (or the pseudogene TRBV3-2) and TRBJ2-2; no definite D call. Germline CDR1 reads LGHDT; CDR2 reads YNNKEL (reference sequence). Trimming shortened V by 1 base and J by 8 bases, and 11 bases separated the two germline ends. The length of the CDR3 is 14 residues. DNA of the CDR3: TGTGCCAGCAGCCAAGTACCGGAGATTGGGGAGCTGTTTTTT. This codes for CASSQVPEIGELFF.

Note on this clone: The same CDR3 arises from other DNA sequences in this sample as well. The gene calls are TRBV7-2 and TRBJ1-5; a possible D gene is TRBD1 (5 bases). Trimming took off 2 bases at V and 0 bases at J, with 8 bases between the two ends. The CDR3 is 15 residues long. Germline CDR1 SGHTA, CDR2 FQGNSA. The CDR3, as DNA: TGTGCCAGCAGCTTAAGGCAGGGTAGCAATCAGCCCCAGCATTTT. It yields the protein CASSLRQGSNQPQHF.

V usage is TRBV7-6 and J usage is TRBJ1-5, with D possibly matching TRBD1 (5 bases). Trimming removed 0 bases at V and 3 bases at J, with 9 bases between. The CDR3 extends over 15 amino acids. Germline V gives CDR1 SGHVS, CDR2 FNYEAQ. The CDR3 sequence: CASSLAGGYNQPQHF. Written as DNA, the CDR3 is TGTGCCAGCAGCTTAGCGGGGGGATACAATCAGCCCCAGCATTTT.

The chain couples TRBV28 to TRBJ1-6, with 9 positions matching TRBD1. Germline assignment: CDR1 MDHEN and CDR2 SYDVKM. The V gene end was trimmed by 5 bases and the J gene end by 10 bases; junction bases not matched to a gene: 3. The CDR3 has 13 amino acids. This chain's CDR3 is CASSPDRGSPLHF. CDR3 sequence (DNA): TGTGCCAGCAGTCCCGACAGGGGGTCACCCCTCCACTTT.

This clone was detected only a few times. This chain connects TRBV5-6 to TRBJ1-2; D may be TRBD1 (5 bases). This CDR3 contains 15 residues. CDR1 and CDR2 (germline): SGHDT, YYEEEE. The V end lost 7 bases, the J end lost 3 bases, and 19 bases lay between the germline ends. The CDR3 bases are TGTGCCAGCGGGATGGACATTTCTACGGACTATGGCTACACCTTC. Encoded protein: CASGMDISTDYGYTF. Combining the CDR3 with reference TRBV5-6 and TRBJ1-2 gives the whole variable domain DAGVTQSPTHLIKTRGQQVTLRCSPKSGHDTVSWYQQALGQGPQFIFQYYEEEERQRGNFPDRFSGHQFPNYSSELNVNALLLGDSALYLCASGMDISTDYGYTFGSGTRLTVV.

This chain links TRBV12-3 or TRBV12-4 with TRBJ1-2; D gene uncertain. The V end lost 7 bases, the J end lost 8 bases, and 14 bases lay between the germline ends. This CDR3 has 12 amino acids. This chain's CDR3 is CASNRGLEGYTF. CDR3 bases: TGTGCCAGCAATCGAGGCCTGGAGGGCTACACCTTC.

This chain joins TRBV6-5 and TRBJ1-5; D unclear. CDR3 length: 14 amino acids. Trimming removed 6 bases at V and 1 base at J, with 10 bases between. Germline V gene data show CDR1 as MNHEY and CDR2 as SVGAGI. The CDR3, as DNA: TGTGCCAGCAGGCAAGCAGGAAGCAATCAGCCCCAGCATTTT. Translating gives CASRQAGSNQPQHF.

The rearrangement links TRBV7-6 to TRBJ1-5; 7 bases line up with TRBD1. Germline V gene data show CDR1 as SGHVS and CDR2 as FNYEAQ. This CDR3 region has 16 residues. Losses at the gene ends were 5 bases for V and 0 bases for J; bases not matched to a gene: 7. DNA of the CDR3: TGTGCCAGCAGCCCGGGGACAGTTAATAGCAATCAGCCCCAGCATTTT. It codes for CASSPGTVNSNQPQHF. Full variable domain (remainder filled in from reference TRBV7-6 and TRBJ1-5): GAGVSQSPRYKVTKRGQDVALRCDPISGHVSLYWYRQALGQGPEFLTYFNYEAQQDKSGLPNDRFSAERPEGSISTLTIQRTEQRDSAMYRCASSPGTVNSNQPQHFGDGTRLSIL.

As for this clone: One end of the junction does not line up with germline, which may come from a read error. The chain carries TRBV2 and TRBJ1-4, with unresolved D. The CDR3 contains 13 residues. CDR1 is SNHLY, CDR2 FYNNEI, per germline. The CDR3 region is CASTRGTYEKLFF. The CDR3 nucleotides are TGTGCCAGCACTAGAGGAACTTATGAAAAACTGTTTTTT.

This clone came up once. The J gene is TRBJ2-2, the V gene TRBV7-9; 8 bases align to TRBD1. The CDR3 runs to 16 residues. V dropped 5 bases and J dropped 1; count of bases not matched to a gene: 6. CDR1 and CDR2 (germline): SEHNR, FQNEAQ (reference sequence). The CDR3 bases are TGTGCCAGCAGCCCCTACAGGGGGAGGAACACCGGGGAGCTGTTTTTT. Amino acids: CASSPYRGRNTGELFF.

Here the CDR3 DNA reads TGTGCCAGCTCACTGGGCAGGGGTATCACCGGGGAGCTGTTTTTT. This encodes CASSLGRGITGELFF. The V call is TRBV18, the J call TRBJ2-2, with D perhaps matching TRBD1 (6 bases). Trimming removed 4 bases at V and 4 bases at J, with 13 bases between. Germline values: CDR1 KGHSH, CDR2 LQKENI. The CDR3 contains 15 residues.

The chain recombines TRBV29-1 with TRBJ2-7; TRBD1 agrees at 8 bases. The V gene's germline CDR1 is SQVTM and CDR2 ANQGSEA. With V trimmed by 6 bases and J by 6 bases, 7 bases remained unmatched. The CDR3 has 12 residues. The CDR3 spells CSVTRTGFEQYF. The CDR3 region has the DNA TGCAGCGTAACCCGGACAGGGTTCGAGCAGTACTTC.

This chain joins TRBV5-4 and TRBJ2-5, with D possibly matching TRBD2 (6 bases). This CDR3 spans 14 amino acids. V shed 5 bases and J shed 5 bases, with 16 bases lying between them. Germline lookup yields CDR1 SGHNT and CDR2 YYREEE (reference sequence). In nucleotides, the CDR3 is TGTGCCAGCAGGGGGGGAGGCAACTGGGAGACCCAGTACTTC. Its translation is CASRGGGNWETQYF.

This clone has a single count. This chain uses TRBV12-5 with TRBJ2-3; D perhaps matches TRBD2 (6 bases). V was clipped by 1 base and J by 1 base, with 12 bases between them. This CDR3 contains 16 residues. The germline V gene has CDR1 LGHNT and CDR2 FRNRAP. CDR3 DNA sequence: TGTGCTAGTGGTTTGGCACGGGGGTCCGGCACAGATACGCAGTATTTT. Its translation is CASGLARGSGTDTQYF.

V usage is TRBV7-9 and J usage is TRBJ1-3; 8 nucleotides agree with TRBD1. Germline lookup yields CDR1 SEHNR and CDR2 FQNEAQ (reference sequence). V dropped 5 bases and J dropped 0; count of bases not matched to a gene: 3. The CDR3 runs 15 residues. CDR3 sequence (DNA): TGTGCCAGCAGCGATACAGGGGGCTCTGGAAACACCATATATTTT. This codes for CASSDTGGSGNTIYF.

The sample holds one count of this clone. V and J are TRBV10-3 and TRBJ2-7; D possibly corresponds to TRBD1 (5 bases). V was cut by 0 bases and J by 5 bases, with 14 bases left in between. The CDR3 is made up of 15 amino acids. Germline V gene lookup returns CDR1 ENHRY and CDR2 SYGVKD. CDR3 DNA sequence: TGTGCCATCAGTGAGTCACCCCCAGGGTTCGACGAGCAGTACTTC. Protein: CAISESPPGFDEQYF.